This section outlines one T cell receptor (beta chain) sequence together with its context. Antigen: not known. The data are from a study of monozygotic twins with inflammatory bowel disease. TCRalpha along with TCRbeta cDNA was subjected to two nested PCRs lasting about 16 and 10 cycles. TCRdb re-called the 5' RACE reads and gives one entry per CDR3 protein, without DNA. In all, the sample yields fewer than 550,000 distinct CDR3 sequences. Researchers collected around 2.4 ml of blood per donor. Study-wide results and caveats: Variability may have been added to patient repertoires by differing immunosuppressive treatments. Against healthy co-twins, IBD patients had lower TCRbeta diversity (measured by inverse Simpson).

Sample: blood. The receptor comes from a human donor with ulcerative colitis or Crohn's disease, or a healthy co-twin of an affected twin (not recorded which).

The CDR3 sequence: CASSPRGGSNTGELFF. The chain carries TRBV12-3 or TRBV12-4 and TRBJ2-2; TCRdb proposes TRBD1, but this gene call is untestable without DNA. The length of the CDR3 is 16 residues.